Detailed here is one T cell receptor beta chain. Its specificity is not known. Trimming stripped 5 bases from V and 4 bases from J, with 12 bases between. Germline V gene data show CDR1 as SGHVS and CDR2 as FNYEAQ. The CDR3 contains 15 residues. The record originates from a study of cytotoxic CD8 clonotypes in ibrutinib-treated CLL. The overall study: IGHV unmutated 17; relapsed/refractory 11; treatment-naive roughly 14. Among patients, approximately 25 responded partially and 2 completely; around 14 then stayed remitted and some twelve progressed after median around 70 months. Study-level points and caveats: The times at which samples were taken varied between sustained-remission and progressing patients.

Sequencing used immunoSEQ multiplex PCR; TCRdb keeps in-frame clones, though not all of them. Of approximately 280,000 clones in the sample, roughly three quarters are singletons; the top ten hold about 5%. This TCR came from a human donor with chronic lymphocytic leukemia. This sequence joins TRBV7-6 and TRBJ2-6, with no clear D. The source was PBMCs, collected at disease progression, from a patient treated with ibrutinib. DNA of the CDR3: TGTGCCAGCAGCCCCATGGGTACGGGGGCCAACGTCCTGACTTTC. It yields the protein CASSPMGTGANVLTF.